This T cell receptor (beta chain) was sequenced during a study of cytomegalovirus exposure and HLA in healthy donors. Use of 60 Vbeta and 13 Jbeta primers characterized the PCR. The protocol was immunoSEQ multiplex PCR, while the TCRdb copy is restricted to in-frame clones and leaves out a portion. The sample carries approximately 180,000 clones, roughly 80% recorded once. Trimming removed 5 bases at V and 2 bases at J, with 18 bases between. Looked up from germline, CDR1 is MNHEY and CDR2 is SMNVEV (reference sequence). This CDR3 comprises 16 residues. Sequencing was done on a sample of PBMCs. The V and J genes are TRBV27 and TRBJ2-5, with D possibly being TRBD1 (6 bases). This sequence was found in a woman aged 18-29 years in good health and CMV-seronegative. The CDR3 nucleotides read TGTGCCAGCAGTCTTGTCGGAACAGGGTTGCAAGAGACCCAGTACTTC. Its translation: CASSLVGTGLQETQYF.